A single sample gave rise to the 6 T cell receptor beta chains below, sequenced in a study of T cell responses to AZD1222 COVID-19 vaccine (dated by TCRdb to the early 2020s). The library relied on the immunoSEQ multiplex PCR assay. TCRdb mirrors the immuneACCESS table, restricted to in-frame sequences. Some clones are absent from its copies; in checked studies, under half trace to an unresolved V gene, and the reason for the others is unknown. The sample profile shows roughly 190,000 clones; roughly 92% of them were found once. The ten largest clones add up to 1% to 1.5% of the sample. This specimen's time point label, interpreted: baseline before first vaccination. The sequenced sample was peripheral blood, obtained on day 0 of AZD1222 vaccination. The receptor source for this set is an adult in good health.

The gene calls are TRBV4-1 and TRBJ2-1; 8 bases line up with TRBD1. Germline CDR1 reads MGHRA; CDR2 reads YSYEKL. With V trimmed by 0 bases and J by 0 bases, 4 bases remained unmatched. The CDR3 loop spans 17 amino acids. This chain's CDR3 is CASSQDPDRVSYNEQFF. For the CDR3, the DNA is TGCGCCAGCAGCCAAGATCCGGACAGGGTCTCCTACAATGAGCAGTTCTTC.

The chain recombines TRBV25-1 with TRBJ1-2; maybe TRBD1 (6 bases). Trimming removed 3 bases at V and 2 bases at J, with 10 bases between. CDR3 length: 14 amino acids. In germline, CDR1 is MGHDK, CDR2 SYGVNS. CDR3 loop: CASSDTRGNYGYTF. The CDR3 DNA follows: TGTGCCAGCAGTGATACAAGGGGGAACTATGGCTACACCTTC.

Written as DNA, the CDR3 is TGCGCCAGCAGCAAAAGAGTGGATACGCAGTATTTT. Protein: CASSKRVDTQYF. This chain uses TRBV4-1 with TRBJ2-3; D is unresolved. Germline V gene data show CDR1 as MGHRA and CDR2 as YSYEKL. This CDR3 has 12 residues. Trimming took off 5 bases at V and 6 bases at J, with 9 bases between the two ends.

This chain joins TRBV5-4 and TRBJ2-3, with 9 bases that match TRBD1. Per germline, CDR1 SGHNT and CDR2 YYREEE (reference sequence). This CDR3 spans 15 amino acids. Trimming cost V 1 base and J 5 bases; bases outside gene matches: 5. Here the CDR3 DNA reads TGTGCCAGCAGCTTGCGGGGGACAGGGAGAGATACGCAGTATTTT. This translates into CASSLRGTGRDTQYF.

The V call is TRBV25-1, the J call TRBJ1-2; a possible D gene is TRBD1 (5 bases). V was clipped by 7 bases and J by 4 bases, with 13 bases between them. This CDR3 is 13 amino acids long. The germline V gene has CDR1 MGHDK and CDR2 SYGVNS. In DNA, the CDR3 is TGTGCCAGCAATCCGGGGGGGGTCTATGGCTACACCTTC. This codes for CASNPGGVYGYTF.

This sequence joins TRBV2 and TRBJ1-5; no definite D call. In germline, CDR1 is SNHLY, CDR2 FYNNEI. V lost 7 bases and J lost 4, with 20 bases in between. The length of the CDR3 is 16 residues. CDR3 residues: CASTGLGSSPNQPQHF. In DNA, the CDR3 is TGTGCCAGCACCGGCCTAGGCAGCTCACCTAATCAGCCCCAGCATTTT.